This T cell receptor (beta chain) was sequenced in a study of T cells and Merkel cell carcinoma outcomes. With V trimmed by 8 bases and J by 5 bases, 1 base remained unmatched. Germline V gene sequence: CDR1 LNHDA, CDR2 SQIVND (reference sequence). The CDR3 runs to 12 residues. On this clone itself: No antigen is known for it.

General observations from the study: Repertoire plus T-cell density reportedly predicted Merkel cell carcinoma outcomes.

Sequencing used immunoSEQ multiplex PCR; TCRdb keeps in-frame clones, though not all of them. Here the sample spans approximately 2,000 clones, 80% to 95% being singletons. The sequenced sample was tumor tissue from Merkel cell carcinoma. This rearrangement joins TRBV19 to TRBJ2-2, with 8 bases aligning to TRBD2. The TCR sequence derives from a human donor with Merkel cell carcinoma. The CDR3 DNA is TGTGCCAGTCGGGGGGGGACCGGGGAGCTGTTTTTT. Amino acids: CASRGGTGELFF.